This entry lists 12 T cell receptor beta chains sequenced from one sample in a study of blood T cell repertoires in COVID-19. Using immunoSEQ multiplex PCR, the repertoire was profiled, and TCRdb retains in-frame clones only, with some absent. The sample lists around 65,000 clones, about 81% occurring once. Material for sequencing was peripheral blood. These receptor sequences come from a human donor in a cohort sampled during active COVID-19.

The J gene is TRBJ1-1, the V gene TRBV30, with 7 bases lining up with TRBD1. The trim removed 3 bases at V and 5 bases at J, leaving 6 bases unmatched. Per germline, CDR1 GTSNPN and CDR2 SVGIG (reference sequence). This CDR3 has 13 amino acids. The CDR3 spells CAWSYRQGTEAFF. In DNA, the CDR3 is TGTGCCTGGAGCTACCGACAGGGTACTGAAGCTTTCTTT. The full variable domain, in which reference TRBV30 and TRBJ1-1 provide the parts outside the CDR3, is SQTIHQWPATLVQPVGSPLSLECTVEGTSNPNLYWYRQAAGRGLQLLFYSVGIGQISSEVPQNLSASRPQDRQFILSSKKLLLSDSGFYLCAWSYRQGTEAFFGQGTRLTVV.

This CDR3 is CASSAWDRHNEQFF. The CDR3, as DNA: TGTGCCAGCAGCGCCTGGGACAGACACAATGAGCAGTTCTTC. The chain joins TRBV5-4 to TRBJ2-1; 7 bases are shared with TRBD1. The CDR3 has 14 residues. The germline V gene has CDR1 SGHNT and CDR2 YYREEE (reference sequence). The J segment lost 5 bases and the V segment lost 4 bases, leaving 6 bases of the junction unmatched.

The chain recombines TRBV6-1 with TRBJ1-2; D is unclear. The V gene lost 3 bases and the J gene lost 14 bases, with 22 bases spanning the gap. Germline V lookup: CDR1 MNHNS, CDR2 SASEGT. The CDR3 spans 14 residues. CDR3 region: CASSEIRHIAEGTF. DNA for the CDR3: TGTGCCAGCAGTGAGATTAGACATATCGCGGAGGGAACCTTC.

The chain couples TRBV12-3 or TRBV12-4 to TRBJ1-2, with 7 bases fitting TRBD1. The V and J ends lost 7 bases and 4 bases, in that order; junction bases with no gene match: 6. This CDR3 spans 13 amino acids. The CDR3 region has the DNA TGTGCCAGCACCCTCCAGGGGGGCTATGGCTACACCTTC. Residues: CASTLQGGYGYTF.

The rearrangement joins TRBV5-6 to TRBJ2-7, with TRBD1 matching over 7 bases. Trimming took 4 bases from V and 3 from J; bases not matched to a gene: 7. The length of the CDR3 is 14 residues. CDR1 and CDR2 from the germline V gene are SGHDT and YYEEEE. This CDR3 is CASSPDGTVYEQYF. The CDR3 region has the DNA TGTGCCAGCAGCCCCGACGGGACAGTCTACGAGCAGTACTTC.

V is TRBV7-6 and J is TRBJ1-1; 10 nucleotides agree with TRBD1. The CDR3 loop spans 15 amino acids. The V segment lost 5 bases and the J segment 3 bases; nucleotides outside the gene matches: 6. CDR1 is SGHVS, CDR2 FNYEAQ, per germline. CDR3 residues: CASSPGTGVDTEAFF. DNA for the CDR3: TGTGCCAGCAGCCCCGGGACAGGGGTGGACACTGAAGCTTTCTTT.

The rearrangement links TRBV10-3 to TRBJ2-3, with 9 bases lining up with TRBD2. Per the germline V gene, CDR1 is ENHRY and CDR2 is SYGVKD. Germline trimming cut 0 bases from V and 5 bases from J; bases unmatched to any gene: 6. CDR3 length: 16 residues. Here the CDR3 reads CAISESEAGGRDTQYF. The CDR3 DNA reads as TGTGCCATCAGTGAGTCGGAAGCGGGGGGACGAGATACGCAGTATTTT.

This clone was detected a few times. The chain employs TRBV11-2 and TRBJ2-1; D might be TRBD2 (5 bases). This CDR3 comprises 13 residues. Per the germline V gene, CDR1 is SGHAT and CDR2 is FQNNGV. The V end lost 1 base, the J end lost 6 bases, and 7 bases lay between the germline ends. CDR3 region: CASSLVRGNEQFF. In DNA form, the CDR3 reads TGTGCCAGCAGCTTAGTCCGGGGCAATGAGCAGTTCTTC.

The CDR3 DNA is TGCGCCAGCAGTGAGACCACAGGGGTCGGCGGCTACACCTTC. It encodes CASSETTGVGGYTF. The J gene is TRBJ1-2, the V gene TRBV10-1, with TRBD1 matching over 7 bases. CDR3 length: 14 amino acids. Germline V gives CDR1 WNHNN, CDR2 SYGVQD (reference sequence). The junction had 8 bases not matched to a gene; V was cut back by 2 bases and J by 8 bases.

The chain employs TRBV12-3 or TRBV12-4 and TRBJ1-2; D remains ambiguous. The CDR3 has 11 amino acids. V lost 8 bases, J lost 7 bases, and 11 bases lay in between. This CDR3 reads CASYSFGGYTF. DNA of the CDR3: TGTGCCAGCTATTCGTTCGGTGGCTACACCTTC.

This clone occurred once. The chain links TRBV11-2 to TRBJ1-2, with D uncertain. The CDR3 has 14 residues. The V gene lost 0 bases and the J gene lost 0 bases, with 5 bases spanning the gap. Germline V gene sequence: CDR1 SGHAT, CDR2 FQNNGV. The CDR3 DNA reads TGTGCCAGCAGCTTAGACCTAGCTAACTATGGCTACACCTTC. It yields the protein CASSLDLANYGYTF.

This clone was seen only once. This chain connects TRBV3-1 (or the pseudogene TRBV3-2) to TRBJ2-2; D remains ambiguous. V lost 1 base and J lost 6, with 9 bases in between. This CDR3 is 14 amino acids long. Germline V gene sequence: CDR1 LGHDT, CDR2 YNNKEL (reference sequence). CDR3 in amino acids: CASSQAPPAGELFF. DNA for the CDR3: TGTGCCAGCAGCCAAGCCCCCCCTGCCGGGGAGCTGTTTTTT.